This T cell receptor (beta chain) was profiled in a study of blood T cell repertoires in COVID-19 (dated by TCRdb to 2019 to 2021). About the investigation overall: Samples from collaborators originated in the United States, Italy and Spain and spanned both the acute and convalescent phases of COVID-19. The material from the prospective study consisted of cDNA or gDNA derived from T cells, B-cell-depleted T cells, or PBMCs. Deeply sampled blood TCRbeta repertoires from subjects exposed to, actively infected with, or recovered from COVID-19 were included in the dataset. A freely available public database, intended as a resource for researchers studying the immune response to SARS-CoV-2, is where the repertoires were released. The samples were drawn from the first 160 participants of the ongoing ImmuneRACE study and from some 1,300 subjects provided by 6 global collaborators. Nearly every sample came with metadata listing a de-identified subject ID, COVID-19 status, age in years and sex. Where HLA class I and class II types were available, the types were taken from metadata supplied by the sample provider, not from assay-based typing.

Whole blood was collected in K2EDTA tubes by collaborating institutions according to the institutions' own protocols. For TCRbeta analysis, collaborator samples were shipped as frozen whole blood, as isolated PBMCs, or as DNA extracted from either sample type. The germline V gene yields ENHRY for CDR1 and SYGVKD for CDR2. From cysteine to phenylalanine, the CDR3 is 14 amino acids long. Just CDR3 DNA is preserved here, 42 bases in frame from base 1. Unmatched junction bases come to 6, with V trimmed by 6 bases and J by 8 bases. The immunoSEQ Assay, a bias-controlled multiplex PCR, was used to amplify TCRbeta CDR3 regions from genomic DNA. In the paper's pipeline: The number of nucleated cells in each sample was estimated from the amplification of reference gene primers within the assay. To quantify the absolute abundance of each unique TCRbeta CDR3 rearrangement, sequence reads were collapsed and filtered. For each sample, productive Simpson clonality was calculated as the square root of Simpson's diversity index across productive rearrangements. TCRdb provides this immuneACCESS table in a form limited to in-frame rearrangements. Some clones are lacking; in checked studies, under half of them reflect an unresolved V gene, and why the rest are absent is not known. V and J calls and clone size are given by that table; D and trimming were obtained from the DNA. The sample records 85,000 to 110,000 clones, almost 90% of which are singletons. Of the sample, 3.5% is held by the ten largest clones.

What the work shows at the level of the full study, not this receptor alone: Clinical and demographic metadata were provided uncurated, with the amount varying by source and participant.

As for this clone: What this receptor recognizes is not known. Base qualities are not at hand, and no much larger clone is one base apart.

The rearrangement joined TRBV10-3 to TRBJ2-1, and TRBD2 aligns with 11 junction nucleotides. This clonotype was sampled from a human donor in a cohort sampled during active COVID-19. Sequencing was performed on peripheral blood. The CDR3 has the sequence CAIRDGLAGDEQFF. In nucleotide form, the sequence is TGTGCCATCAGGGATGGACTAGCGGGCGATGAGCAGTTCTTC.